The clone carrying this TCR beta chain turned up a few times. These data originate in a study of cytomegalovirus exposure and HLA in healthy donors. The overall study: Inside one of the first data releases sat about 91 million unique TCRs taken from HLA-typed donors.

PCR involved 60 Vbeta and 13 Jbeta primers. Here immunoSEQ multiplex PCR was the method, and the copy in TCRdb shows in-frame clones only, minus some. The data hold some 180,000 clones, with more than 75% observed a single time. This CDR3 has 15 residues. Germline trimming cut 7 bases from V and 4 bases from J; bases unmatched to any gene: 3. CDR1 is MNHNS and CDR2 is SASEGT in the germline V gene. This TCR derives from a middle-aged man in good health and CMV-seronegative. The V call is TRBV6-1, the J call TRBJ2-3; 15 bases map to TRBD2. The sample taken for sequencing was PBMCs. CDR3 region: CASTGLAGGPDTQYF. CDR3 nucleotide sequence: TGTGCCAGCACCGGACTAGCGGGGGGGCCAGATACGCAGTATTTT.